The TCR beta chain described here comes from a study of shared clonotypes between healthy human individuals. With 3 bases removed from V and 0 bases from J, the gap between germline ends came to 0 bases. The CDR3 runs to 11 residues. Germline loops: CDR1 SNHLY, CDR2 FYNNEI. Data came from immunoSEQ multiplex PCR; TCRdb stores just in-frame clones and leaves some out. Among about 1.5 million clones listed, approximately 98% were seen once. As concerns this clone: Other nucleotide sequences in the sample specify the same CDR3.

The sample taken for sequencing was naive CD4+ T cells sorted from blood. Subset indicated: CD45RA+ positively selected. This chain uses TRBV2 with TRBJ2-7; D is uncertain. The sequence was obtained from a man aged 30-40 years in good health. The CDR3 loop is CASSDSYEQYF. CDR3 sequence (DNA): TGTGCCAGCAGTGACTCCTACGAGCAGTACTTC.